This T cell receptor beta chain is from a study of cytomegalovirus exposure and HLA in healthy donors. Overall study results and limits: V- and J-gene trimming of TCR beta was linked (in a later analysis) to a missense DCLRE1C variant. The authors enumerated 150 to 200 TCR beta chains as linked to cytomegalovirus. In a later analysis, several top co-occurrence clusters appeared linked to parvovirus B19, influenza, CMV and Epstein-Barr virus.

The V end was cut by 4 bases, the J end by 7 bases, with 14 bases between. Per the germline V gene, CDR1 is SGHRS and CDR2 is YFSETQ. The CDR3 contains 14 residues. With respect to this clone: Its antigen is unidentified.

Researchers ran the PCR with 60 Vbeta and 13 Jbeta primers. Libraries were prepared by immunoSEQ multiplex PCR; TCRdb keeps only in-frame clonotypes and omits some of them. The data show fewer than 250,000 clones, around 80% seen once. V usage is TRBV5-1 and J usage is TRBJ2-2, with D possibly TRBD2 on 6 matching bases. The TCR was taken from a boy aged 2 to 10 in good health and CMV-seronegative. Sequences were obtained from PBMCs. DNA for the CDR3: TGCGCCAGCAGCACCGGGACTGATCTCGGGGAGCTGTTTTTT. It encodes CASSTGTDLGELFF. Using reference TRBV5-1 and TRBJ2-2 for the parts outside the CDR3, the full variable domain is KAGVTQTPRYLIKTRGQQVTLSCSPISGHRSVSWYQQTPGQGLQFLFEYFSETQRNKGNFPGRFSGRQFSNSRSEMNVSTLELGDSALYLCASSTGTDLGELFFGEGSRLTVL.